This T cell receptor beta chain appears in the sequencing data of a study of T cell clusters in autoimmune cytopenias. Some 39,000 genome equivalents of blood DNA were amplified for TRB. Looked up from germline, CDR1 is MNHEY and CDR2 is SVGAGI. The CDR3 is made up of 16 amino acids. In terms of frequency, this clonotype is medium-sized. Multiplex touch-down PCR amplified TRB using TRB-A and TRB-B pools in one tube. TCRdb reanalyzed the multiplex PCR reads, giving one entry per CDR3 protein sequence and no DNA. The repertoire table contains about 6,300 distinct CDR3 sequences. In addition, the sample was reused for a study of T cell repertoires in aging, cancer and after chemotherapy.

Sequencing was done on a sample of peripheral blood. The chain employs TRBV6-5 and TRBJ2-5; the TCRdb call, TRBD2, lacks DNA for checking. The sequence was obtained from a human donor in good health. The CDR3 protein is CASSPAGRGGRETQYF.